What follows are 31 T cell receptor beta chains derived from one specimen sequenced in a study of T cell changes during pregnancy in multiple sclerosis. TCRdb keeps only in-frame clones here, not all; method: immunoSEQ multiplex PCR. The repertoire includes about 20,000 clones, around 90% of them detected once, and about 5.3% sits in the top ten. The sequencing here drew on CD8+ T cells from peripheral blood mononuclear cells, taken in the second trimester of pregnancy. The receptors derive from a female donor in good health, enrolled as a control in a pregnancy study.

The gene calls are TRBV28 and TRBJ1-2; D remains unclear. The CDR3 runs to 15 residues. Germline CDR1 MDHEN, CDR2 SYDVKM. Trimming left V 2 bases short and J 6 bases short, with 16 bases between. The CDR3 DNA is TGTGCCAGCAGTTTAAATGGAGGGAGAGCGAATGGCTACACCTTC. The encoded protein is CASSLNGGRANGYTF.

The chain joins TRBV11-2 to TRBJ2-7; TRBD2 is a possible D gene (6 bases). This CDR3 has 14 amino acids. Trimming stripped 4 bases from V and 6 bases from J, with 16 bases between. Germline-derived CDR1 and CDR2 are SGHAT and FQNNGV. The CDR3 here is CASSSSGGMGEQYF. In nucleotides, the CDR3 is TGTGCCAGCAGCTCTAGTGGCGGGATGGGCGAGCAGTACTTC.

The chain has TRBV6-6 and TRBJ2-3; D is possibly TRBD2 (5 bases). CDR3 length: 13 residues. The V and J ends lost 2 bases and 4 bases respectively, with 7 bases between them. Germline lookup yields CDR1 MNHNY and CDR2 SVGAGI (reference sequence). The CDR3 spells CASSYGSADTQYF. CDR3 bases: TGTGCCAGCAGTTACGGTAGCGCAGATACGCAGTATTTT.

The rearrangement uses TRBV7-8 and TRBJ1-5; tentative D call: TRBD1 (5 bases). V lost 1 base and J 5 bases, leaving 15 bases between the germline ends. Germline lookup yields CDR1 SGHVS and CDR2 FQNEAQ. There are 16 residues in the CDR3. The CDR3 loop reads CASSLVSPSGHQPQHF. CDR3 DNA sequence: TGTGCCAGCAGCTTAGTGTCGCCTTCAGGGCATCAGCCCCAGCATTTT.

The chain employs TRBV7-2 and TRBJ2-1; 7 bases line up with TRBD1. The CDR3 spans 13 residues. CDR1 is SGHTA and CDR2 is FQGNSA in the germline V gene. V dropped 10 bases and J dropped 8; count of bases not matched to a gene: 11. CDR3 loop: CATTGYGKDEQFF. CDR3 nucleotide sequence: TGTGCCACGACAGGGTACGGCAAGGATGAGCAGTTCTTC.

This sequence joins TRBV19 and TRBJ1-5; D perhaps matches TRBD1 (6 bases). CDR3 length equals 15 residues. Trimming pared 1 base from V and 9 bases from J, leaving 16 bases between. CDR1 is LNHDA, CDR2 SQIVND, per germline (reference sequence). DNA of the CDR3: TGTGCCAGTAGTATAGGGGGACATCCCCCGGCGCCCCAGCATTTT. This encodes CASSIGGHPPAPQHF.

The chain combines TRBV5-8 with TRBJ2-7; 9 bases line up with TRBD1. The CDR3 runs 16 residues. Germline V gene data show CDR1 as SGHTS and CDR2 as YDEGEE. V lost 2 bases, J lost 4 bases, and 10 bases stayed unmatched. CDR3 sequence reads: CASSFTGGRGVYEQYF. The CDR3 DNA sequence: TGTGCCAGCAGCTTCACAGGGGGCAGAGGAGTATACGAGCAGTACTTC.

The rearrangement uses TRBV6-4 and TRBJ2-1; perhaps TRBD2 as D (5 bases). The CDR3 totals 15 residues. V was clipped by 2 bases and J by 3 bases, with 11 bases between them. Germline CDR1 is MRHNA and CDR2 is SNTAGT. CDR3: CASSDGLADYNEQFF. For the CDR3, the DNA is TGTGCCAGCAGTGACGGGCTAGCAGACTACAATGAGCAGTTCTTC.

CDR3 coding DNA: TGTGCCTGGGGGGGGGAGGGTTCAGGAAACACCATATATTTT. Protein sequence: CAWGGEGSGNTIYF. This sequence joins TRBV30 and TRBJ1-3; TRBD1 is a possible D gene (5 bases). The CDR3 extends over 14 amino acids. Germline V gene lookup returns CDR1 GTSNPN and CDR2 SVGIG (reference sequence). V lost 5 bases, J lost 4 bases, and 15 bases lay in between.

The gene calls are TRBV6-1 and TRBJ1-5; no firm D call. The V gene's germline CDR1 is MNHNS and CDR2 SASEGT. Deletions cut 2 bases from V and 4 bases from J, with 6 bases between. This CDR3 contains 13 residues. In nucleotides, the CDR3 is TGTGCCAGCAGTGAATCGGAGAATCAGCCCCAGCATTTT. As protein: CASSESENQPQHF.

This clone was counted a single time. This rearrangement joins TRBV4-3 to TRBJ2-1; D may be TRBD2 (5 bases). V lost 0 bases and J 9 bases, leaving 18 bases between the germline ends. This CDR3 contains 16 residues. The germline CDR1 and CDR2 sequences are LGHNA and YSLEER. The DNA for the CDR3 is TGCGCCAGCAGCCAAGAGGGGAGCTTGGCGGTCGCTGAGCAGTTCTTC. This translates into CASSQEGSLAVAEQFF.

The chain carries TRBV4-1 and TRBJ2-1; 9 positions agree with TRBD2. The CDR3 extends over 17 amino acids. Germline CDR1 is MGHRA and CDR2 is YSYEKL. Germline trimming cut 0 bases from V and 0 bases from J; bases unmatched to any gene: 3. The DNA of the CDR3 is TGCGCCAGCAGCCAAGAAGGTAGCGGGAGCTCCTACAATGAGCAGTTCTTC. It codes for CASSQEGSGSSYNEQFF.

The CDR3 sequence is CASSLTGFGNTIYF. DNA for the CDR3: TGCGCCAGCAGCTTGACAGGGTTCGGAAACACCATATATTTT. The J gene is TRBJ1-3, the V gene TRBV5-1; D possibly corresponds to TRBD1 (6 bases). V shed 1 base and J shed 4 bases, with 9 bases lying between them. The CDR3 runs 14 residues. From germline, CDR1 is SGHRS and CDR2 YFSETQ. The whole variable domain, filled in from reference TRBV5-1 and TRBJ1-3, reads KAGVTQTPRYLIKTRGQQVTLSCSPISGHRSVSWYQQTPGQGLQFLFEYFSETQRNKGNFPGRFSGRQFSNSRSEMNVSTLELGDSALYLCASSLTGFGNTIYFGEGSWLTVV.

The chain combines TRBV4-3 with TRBJ2-1; TRBD2 matches 9 bases. The CDR3 runs to 16 residues. Per germline, CDR1 LGHNA and CDR2 YSLEER. Trimming took 0 bases from V and 3 from J; bases not matched to a gene: 3. The CDR3 bases are TGCGCCAGCAGCCAAGAAGGAGCGGGAGGCTACAATGAGCAGTTCTTC. Its protein product is CASSQEGAGGYNEQFF.

The V gene is TRBV5-6, the J gene TRBJ2-7; D remains unclear. Trimming pared 2 bases from V and 1 base from J, leaving 7 bases between. CDR3 size: 13 residues. Germline CDR1 SGHDT, CDR2 YYEEEE. The CDR3, as DNA: TGTGCCAGCAGCTTCGCGGATTCCTACGAGCAGTACTTC. It encodes CASSFADSYEQYF.

This sequence joins TRBV28 and TRBJ1-1; D not resolved. This CDR3 region has 14 residues. Germline V gene lookup returns CDR1 MDHEN and CDR2 SYDVKM. V was trimmed by 3 bases and J by 10 bases, leaving 18 bases between them. The CDR3 sequence: CASSFMEGPLGAFF. In DNA form, the CDR3 reads TGTGCCAGCAGTTTTATGGAGGGCCCTTTGGGAGCTTTCTTT.

This rearrangement joins TRBV4-3 to TRBJ2-4; 11 bases match TRBD2. V gave up 4 bases and J gave up 10 bases; unmatched junction bases: 18. Germline V gene lookup returns CDR1 LGHNA and CDR2 YSLEER. This CDR3 is 18 amino acids long. The CDR3 DNA is TGCGCCAGCAGCCGGTCCTCCCCGTCGGGGACTAGCGGACTTATTCAGTACTTC. Translated, it gives CASSRSSPSGTSGLIQYF.

CDR3 nucleotides: TGTGCCAGCAGCTTAGCGCCGGCCGGGGAGCTGTTTTTT. It is translated as CASSLAPAGELFF. This rearrangement joins TRBV7-9 to TRBJ2-2; no clear D. The V end lost 0 bases, the J end lost 6 bases, and 5 bases lay between the germline ends. Germline V gene data show CDR1 as SEHNR and CDR2 as FQNEAQ (reference sequence). The CDR3 has 13 residues.

This chain connects TRBV25-1 to TRBJ1-5, with D possibly matching TRBD1 (6 bases). The CDR3 is made up of 15 amino acids. Trimming left V 3 bases short and J 3 bases short, with 12 bases between. The germline V gene encodes CDR1 MGHDK and CDR2 SYGVNS. CDR3 coding DNA: TGTGCCAGCAGTGACCCGGGACAAGTCAATCAGCCCCAGCATTTT. This sequence encodes CASSDPGQVNQPQHF.

This sequence joins TRBV18 and TRBJ2-7; 7 nucleotides align to TRBD1. This CDR3 has 16 amino acids. Per germline, CDR1 KGHSH and CDR2 LQKENI. The ends lost 2 bases at V and 2 bases at J; junction bases unmatched: 9. The CDR3 here is CASSPEGTVGAYEQYF. As DNA, the CDR3 is TGTGCCAGCTCACCAGAGGGGACAGTGGGGGCCTACGAGCAGTACTTC.

This clone has only a few counts. The chain employs TRBV27 and TRBJ2-7, with D unresolved. The CDR3 is 12 residues long. Germline lookup yields CDR1 MNHEY and CDR2 SMNVEV (reference sequence). Trimming removed 8 bases from V and 0 bases from J, with 8 bases in between. Here the CDR3 DNA reads TGTGCCAGCTTCTCGAGCTCCTACGAGCAGTACTTC. It specifies CASFSSSYEQYF.

The rearrangement joins TRBV7-8 to TRBJ2-2; the D gene is possibly TRBD1 (6 bases). The germline CDR1 and CDR2 sequences are SGHVS and FQNEAQ. The CDR3 is 15 amino acids. The V and J ends lost 4 bases and 3 bases respectively, with 12 bases between them. For the CDR3, the DNA is TGTGCCAGCAGCTGGGGGACATTTTACACCGGGGAGCTGTTTTTT. Protein product: CASSWGTFYTGELFF.

This chain uses TRBV7-2 with TRBJ2-5; D ambiguous. Germline V lookup: CDR1 SGHTA, CDR2 FQGNSA. This CDR3 contains 13 residues. Trimming removed 2 bases at V and 4 bases at J, with 8 bases between. The CDR3 region is CASSLSASETQYF. CDR3 DNA sequence: TGTGCCAGCAGCTTATCTGCGTCAGAGACCCAGTACTTC.

The gene calls are TRBV7-2 and TRBJ2-1; maybe TRBD2 (6 bases). V was pared by 5 bases and J by 4 bases, with 18 bases between. CDR1 is SGHTA and CDR2 is FQGNSA in the germline V gene. This CDR3 contains 16 residues. The CDR3 region is CASSAPTGEFYNEQFF. The CDR3 bases are TGTGCCAGCAGCGCACCTACGGGGGAATTTTACAATGAGCAGTTCTTC.

The chain uses TRBV5-4 and TRBJ1-1; TRBD1 matches at 8 bases. Germline CDR1 reads SGHNT; CDR2 reads YYREEE (reference sequence). The CDR3 consists of 15 residues. V shed 4 bases and J 6 bases; nucleotides not matched to a gene: 11. The CDR3 coding sequence is TGTGCCAGCAGCCCCGGACAGGGACTTAACCCTGAAGCTTTCTTT. Protein product: CASSPGQGLNPEAFF.

This rearrangement joins TRBV27 to TRBJ1-6, with 8 bases fitting TRBD1. Germline CDR1 and CDR2: MNHEY and SMNVEV (reference sequence). The V gene end was trimmed by 4 bases and the J gene end by 9 bases; junction bases not matched to a gene: 2. CDR3 length: 13 residues. CDR3 nucleotides: TGTGCCAGCAGTTGGGACAGGACTTCACCCCTCCACTTT. Translated: CASSWDRTSPLHF.

This clone was detected only once. The CDR3 reads CASSMTGASYNEQFF. The CDR3 coding sequence is TGTGCCAGCAGTATGACAGGGGCCTCCTACAATGAGCAGTTCTTC. This chain uses TRBV28 with TRBJ2-1; 8 nucleotides agree with TRBD1. CDR3 length equals 15 residues. Unmatched junction bases numbered 3, after V lost 5 bases and J lost 0 bases. Germline assignment: CDR1 MDHEN and CDR2 SYDVKM.

V is TRBV29-1 and J is TRBJ2-2; 12 nucleotides match TRBD2. The CDR3 is 15 amino acids. Unmatched junction bases numbered 3, after V lost 6 bases and J lost 1 base. Germline V lookup: CDR1 SQVTM, CDR2 ANQGSEA. The CDR3 coding sequence is TGCAGCGTGGCTAGCGGGGGGGGGAACACCGGGGAGCTGTTTTTT. Translating it yields CSVASGGGNTGELFF.

This rearrangement joins TRBV30 to TRBJ2-2; 7 bases line up with TRBD1. V lost 3 bases and J lost 5; bases outside the gene matches: 6. CDR3 length equals 14 residues. Germline assignment: CDR1 GTSNPN and CDR2 SVGIG (reference sequence). The CDR3 loop reads CAWRGQRETGELFF. CDR3 DNA: TGTGCCTGGAGGGGACAGAGGGAAACCGGGGAGCTGTTTTTT.

CDR3 protein: CASSEGTGANEQFF. The CDR3 DNA sequence: TGTGCCAGCAGTGAGGGGACAGGGGCCAATGAGCAGTTCTTC. V gene TRBV6-4 combines with J gene TRBJ2-1; 10 bases fit TRBD1. J lost 6 bases, V lost 3 bases, and 2 bases had no gene match. The CDR3 extends over 14 amino acids. Germline V gene lookup returns CDR1 MRHNA and CDR2 SNTAGT.

This sequence joins TRBV27 and TRBJ2-7; the D is unclear. This CDR3 is built from 14 residues. Per the germline V gene, CDR1 is MNHEY and CDR2 is SMNVEV (reference sequence). V was trimmed by 6 bases and J by 2 bases, leaving 14 bases between them. The CDR3 DNA reads as TGTGCCAGCAGCCTCGGTGAGGCTACCTACGAGCAGTACTTC. Amino acid sequence: CASSLGEATYEQYF.